This T cell receptor (beta chain) emerged from a study of T cells in Graves' hyperthyroidism and ophthalmopathy. Whole-study results and caveats: Peripheral blood also featured most of the thyroid clonotypes expanded above 0.001. The model anticipated ophthalmopathy a median about 6.5 months pre-onset.

RNA transcripts gave rise to amplified TCR beta CDR3 regions. Using the HTBI primer set, a first-round RT-PCR was run on the TCR CDR3. MiXCR, applied by TCRdb to the multiplex PCR reads, yields one record per CDR3 protein. The profile shows about 350,000 distinct CDR3 sequences, nearly 15% of them singletons. On this clonotype: Its antigen is not known.

Trimming left V 5 bases short and J 7 bases short, with 14 bases between. CDR3 size: 14 residues. The V gene's germline CDR1 is KGHDR and CDR2 SFDVKD. The study included ophthalmopathy patients with Clinical Activity Score at least 3, NOSPECS grade at least 4 and duration under 3 months. Patients with uncontrolled infections, other autoimmune diseases, pregnancy or lactation were excluded. This chain uses TRBV24-1 with TRBJ2-1; D is unresolved. Sequencing was performed on blood. This sequence originates from a woman aged 60-70 years with Graves' ophthalmopathy. CDR3 nucleotide sequence: TGTGCCACCAGTGGCCATCCTGGGGATAATGAGCAGTTCTTC. Protein sequence: CATSGHPGDNEQFF.